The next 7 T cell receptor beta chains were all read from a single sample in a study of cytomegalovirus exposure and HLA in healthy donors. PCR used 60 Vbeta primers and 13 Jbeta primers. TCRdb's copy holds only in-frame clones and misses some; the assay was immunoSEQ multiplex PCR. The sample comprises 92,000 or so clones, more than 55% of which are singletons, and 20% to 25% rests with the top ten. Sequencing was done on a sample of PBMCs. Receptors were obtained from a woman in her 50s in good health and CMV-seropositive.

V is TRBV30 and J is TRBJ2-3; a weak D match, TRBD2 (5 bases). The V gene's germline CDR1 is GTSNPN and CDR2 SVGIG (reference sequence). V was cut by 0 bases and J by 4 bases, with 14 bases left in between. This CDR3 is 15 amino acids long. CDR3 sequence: CAWSVLRGTADTQYF. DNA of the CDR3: TGTGCCTGGAGTGTACTTCGGGGAACGGCAGATACGCAGTATTTT.

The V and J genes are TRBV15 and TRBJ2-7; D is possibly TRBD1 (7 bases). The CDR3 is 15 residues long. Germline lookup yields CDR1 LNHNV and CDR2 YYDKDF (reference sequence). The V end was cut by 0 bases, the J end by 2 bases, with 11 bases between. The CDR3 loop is CATSREEGATYEQYF. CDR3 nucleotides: TGTGCCACCAGCAGAGAGGAGGGGGCGACCTACGAGCAGTACTTC.

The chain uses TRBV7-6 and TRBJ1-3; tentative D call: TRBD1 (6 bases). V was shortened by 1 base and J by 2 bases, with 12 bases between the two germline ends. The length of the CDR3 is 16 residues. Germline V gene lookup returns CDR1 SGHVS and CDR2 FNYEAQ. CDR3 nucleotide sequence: TGTGCCAGCAGCTTAGGATCCCCAGGGGCTGGAAACACCATATATTTT. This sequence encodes CASSLGSPGAGNTIYF.

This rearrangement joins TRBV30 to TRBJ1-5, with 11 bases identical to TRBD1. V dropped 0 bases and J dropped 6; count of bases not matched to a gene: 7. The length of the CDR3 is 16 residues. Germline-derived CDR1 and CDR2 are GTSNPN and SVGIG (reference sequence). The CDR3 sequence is CAWSVRGQGARQPQHF. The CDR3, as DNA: TGTGCCTGGAGTGTACGTGGACAGGGGGCTCGTCAGCCCCAGCATTTT.

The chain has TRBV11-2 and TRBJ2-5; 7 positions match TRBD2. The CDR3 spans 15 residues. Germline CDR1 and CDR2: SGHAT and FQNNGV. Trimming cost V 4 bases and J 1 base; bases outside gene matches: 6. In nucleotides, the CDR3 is TGTGCCAGCAGCTATGCGGGGGAACTCCAAGAGACCCAGTACTTC. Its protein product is CASSYAGELQETQYF.

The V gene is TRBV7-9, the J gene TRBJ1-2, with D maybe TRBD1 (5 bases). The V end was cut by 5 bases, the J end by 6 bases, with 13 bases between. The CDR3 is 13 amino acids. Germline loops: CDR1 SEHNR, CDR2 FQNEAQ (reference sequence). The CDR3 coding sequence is TGTGCCAGCAGCCGCAGGGAATTCGATGGCTACACCTTC. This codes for CASSRREFDGYTF.

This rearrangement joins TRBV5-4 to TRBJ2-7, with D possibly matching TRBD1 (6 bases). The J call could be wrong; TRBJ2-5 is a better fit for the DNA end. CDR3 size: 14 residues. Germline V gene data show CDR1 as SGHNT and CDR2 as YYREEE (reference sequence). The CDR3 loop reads CASSPGDRKETQYF. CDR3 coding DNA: TGTGCCAGCAGCCCCGGCGACAGGAAAGAGACCCAGTACTTC.